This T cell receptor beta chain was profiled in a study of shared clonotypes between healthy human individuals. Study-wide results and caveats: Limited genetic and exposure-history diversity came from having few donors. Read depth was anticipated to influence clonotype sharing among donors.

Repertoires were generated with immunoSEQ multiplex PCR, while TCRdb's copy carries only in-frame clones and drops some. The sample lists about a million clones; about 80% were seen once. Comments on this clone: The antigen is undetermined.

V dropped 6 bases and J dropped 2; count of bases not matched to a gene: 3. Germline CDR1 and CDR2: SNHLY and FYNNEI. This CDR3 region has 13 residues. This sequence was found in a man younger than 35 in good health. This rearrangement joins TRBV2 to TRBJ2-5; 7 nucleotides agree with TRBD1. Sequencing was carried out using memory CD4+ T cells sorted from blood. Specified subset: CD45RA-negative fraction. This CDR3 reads CASRGDSQETQYF. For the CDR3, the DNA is TGTGCCAGCAGGGGGGACAGTCAAGAGACCCAGTACTTC.